These 19 T cell receptor beta chains share one sample of origin, sequenced in a study of beta chain features in type 1 diabetes. Study-wide results and caveats: Moderately but significantly shorter TCRB CDR3s were found in Type 1 diabetes patients in all four CD4+ subsets.

The antigens for these receptors are not known. Expressed TCRB transcripts were sequenced after all isolated RNA was converted to cDNA. Assay: immunoSEQ multiplex PCR; the TCRdb copy retains only in-frame clones and omits some. The sample includes about 70,000 clones, roughly 50% of them seen just once. Material for sequencing was central memory CD4+ T cells from blood. These receptors were collected from a man aged 25 to 40 with type 1 diabetes.

CDR3 in amino acids: CASNQGGGAYTF. The CDR3 coding sequence is TGTGCCAGCAACCAGGGCGGGGGTGCCTACACCTTC. The chain has TRBV6-6 and TRBJ1-2; D perhaps matches TRBD1 (5 bases). Deletions cut 7 bases from V and 10 bases from J, with 16 bases between. CDR3 length: 12 residues. CDR1 and CDR2 from the germline V gene are MNHNY and SVGAGI (reference sequence).

This chain connects TRBV19 to TRBJ1-2; perhaps TRBD1 as D (6 bases). Germline lookup yields CDR1 LNHDA and CDR2 SQIVND (reference sequence). CDR3 length equals 13 residues. V lost 5 bases, J lost 8 bases, and 15 bases lay in between. CDR3 nucleotides: TGTGCCAGTAGTTTTGAGGGGGTTCGCGGCTACACCTTC. Translated, it gives CASSFEGVRGYTF.

This clone occurred many times. V usage is TRBV29-1 and J usage is TRBJ2-3, with 11 bases lining up with TRBD2. This CDR3 is 15 amino acids long. The V and J ends lost 6 bases and 0 bases, in that order; junction bases with no gene match: 5. In germline, CDR1 is SQVTM, CDR2 ANQGSEA. CDR3 region: CSVAVAGGSTDTQYF. The CDR3 DNA reads TGCAGCGTCGCTGTAGCGGGAGGGAGCACAGATACGCAGTATTTT.

This clone came up a few times. V gene TRBV30 combines with J gene TRBJ1-5; 7 positions match TRBD1. This CDR3 is built from 15 residues. Germline lookup yields CDR1 GTSNPN and CDR2 SVGIG (reference sequence). J was trimmed by 2 bases and V by 0 bases; bases with no gene match: 4. CDR3 sequence: CAWSVEGAGNQPQHF. CDR3 bases: TGTGCCTGGAGTGTAGAGGGGGCAGGCAATCAGCCCCAGCATTTT.

This clone was detected only a few times. The chain combines TRBV30 with TRBJ1-4, with TRBD1 matching over 7 bases. J lost 5 bases, V lost 4 bases, and 7 bases had no gene match. The germline gives CDR1 GTSNPN, CDR2 SVGIG (reference sequence). The CDR3 extends over 14 amino acids. The CDR3 nucleotides read TGTGCCTGGACCCGACAGGGACCGAATGAAAAACTGTTTTTT. It encodes CAWTRQGPNEKLFF.

This chain uses TRBV10-2 with TRBJ2-7, with TRBD1 identical over 9 bases. Losses at the gene ends were 7 bases for V and 2 bases for J; bases not matched to a gene: 6. Germline V CDR1 and CDR2: WSHSY, SAAADI. The CDR3 loop spans 14 amino acids. This CDR3 reads CASTSRTGAYEQYF. CDR3 nucleotide sequence: TGCGCCAGCACCTCCCGGACAGGGGCCTACGAGCAGTACTTC.

The chain uses TRBV11-3 and TRBJ2-1, with D possibly matching TRBD1 (5 bases). This CDR3 is 14 amino acids long. V shed 1 base and J shed 8 bases, with 12 bases lying between them. Germline values: CDR1 SGHNT, CDR2 YENEEA. CDR3 amino acids: CASSLGMQGDEQFF. The CDR3 DNA reads TGTGCCAGCAGCTTAGGGATGCAGGGCGATGAGCAGTTCTTC.

The sample holds a few counts of this clone. The V and J genes are TRBV7-7 and TRBJ2-5; 10 bases agree with TRBD2. The germline gives CDR1 SSHAT, CDR2 FNYEAQ (reference sequence). The CDR3 consists of 13 residues. The CDR3 loop reads CASSGGDQETQYF. The CDR3 DNA reads as TGTGCTTCCAGCGGGGGGGACCAAGAGACCCAGTACTTC.

This chain joins TRBV6-1 and TRBJ2-5; TRBD2 agrees at 7 bases. J was trimmed by 5 bases and V by 7 bases; bases with no gene match: 10. The CDR3 extends over 14 amino acids. Germline loops: CDR1 MNHNS, CDR2 SASEGT. The CDR3, as DNA: TGTGCCAGCACCCCTCGGGGGGACTTGGAGACCCAGTACTTC. Its protein is CASTPRGDLETQYF.

Remarks on this clone: This sample includes further DNA sequences coding for the same CDR3. The chain links TRBV7-9 to TRBJ2-7, with a tentative D call TRBD1 (5 bases). This CDR3 spans 13 amino acids. Germline assignment: CDR1 SEHNR and CDR2 FQNEAQ (reference sequence). Trimming left V 10 bases short and J 2 bases short, with 15 bases between. As DNA, the CDR3 is TGTGCCACCGACCTGGGGCAGGCCTACGAGCAGTACTTC. Its protein product is CATDLGQAYEQYF. Complete variable domain (other parts from reference TRBV7-9 and TRBJ2-7): DTGVSQNPRHKITKRGQNVTFRCDPISEHNRLYWYRQTLGQGPEFLTYFQNEAQLEKSRLLSDRFSAERPKGSFSTLEIQRTEQGDSAMYLCATDLGQAYEQYFGPGTRLTVT.

The chain links TRBV7-9 to TRBJ2-3; TRBD2 aligns across 9 bases. The junction had 1 base not matched to a gene; V was cut back by 0 bases and J by 3 bases. The germline gives CDR1 SEHNR, CDR2 FQNEAQ (reference sequence). The CDR3 totals 15 residues. The CDR3 here is CASSLALAGTDTQYF. Here the CDR3 DNA reads TGTGCCAGCAGCTTAGCGCTAGCGGGGACAGATACGCAGTATTTT.

The sample holds one count of this clone. The chain recombines TRBV5-1 with TRBJ2-7; D might be TRBD1 (5 bases). Looked up from germline, CDR1 is SGHRS and CDR2 is YFSETQ. The V gene lost 4 bases and the J gene lost 3 bases, with 14 bases spanning the gap. This CDR3 contains 14 residues. The CDR3 DNA reads as TGCGCCAGCAGCCTAGGGGAAGCCTTCTACGAGCAGTACTTC. The encoded protein is CASSLGEAFYEQYF.

The chain couples TRBV5-1 to TRBJ2-7; tentative D call: TRBD2 (6 bases). V was shortened by 4 bases and J by 3 bases, with 14 bases between the two germline ends. The CDR3 is made up of 14 amino acids. CDR1 is SGHRS and CDR2 is YFSETQ in the germline V gene. The CDR3 sequence is CASSPGDRFYEQYF. The CDR3 DNA reads TGCGCCAGCAGCCCGGGGGACCGTTTCTACGAGCAGTACTTC.

This chain's CDR3 is CASSTGFSNTEAFF. The DNA of the CDR3 is TGTGCCAGCAGCACAGGGTTTTCGAACACTGAAGCTTTCTTT. J is TRBJ1-1 and V is TRBV2, with D perhaps matching TRBD1 (6 bases). The CDR3 is made up of 14 amino acids. Germline-derived CDR1 and CDR2 are SNHLY and FYNNEI. The V and J ends lost 6 bases and 1 base respectively, with 12 bases between them.

This clone appeared a few times. The genes are TRBV30 and TRBJ1-2, with 8 bases identical to TRBD1. CDR1 GTSNPN and CDR2 SVGIG come from the germline V gene (reference sequence). After removal of 4 bases from V and 5 bases from J, the junction contained 9 bases not matched to a gene. CDR3 length equals 14 residues. CDR3 sequence reads: CAWISRGRRYGYTF. For the CDR3, the DNA is TGTGCCTGGATATCCAGGGGGCGGAGGTATGGCTACACCTTC.

The gene calls are TRBV10-3 and TRBJ1-2; 9 nucleotides line up with TRBD1. With V trimmed by 3 bases and J by 4 bases, 9 bases remained unmatched. Germline V gene data show CDR1 as ENHRY and CDR2 as SYGVKD. This CDR3 is 16 amino acids long. The CDR3 sequence is CAISDFEQGASYGYTF. CDR3 DNA sequence: TGTGCCATCAGTGATTTCGAACAGGGGGCCTCCTATGGCTACACCTTC.

The genes are TRBV7-9 and TRBJ2-7; a weak D match, TRBD1 (6 bases). The length of the CDR3 is 14 residues. V lost 5 bases and J 0 bases, leaving 11 bases between the germline ends. Germline V gene data show CDR1 as SEHNR and CDR2 as FQNEAQ (reference sequence). CDR3 coding DNA: TGTGCCAGCAGCCCCGGGACACACTCCTACGAGCAGTACTTC. Translation gives CASSPGTHSYEQYF.

This clone was seen more than once but under ten times. The chain joins TRBV19 to TRBJ1-1, with TRBD1 as a possible D gene (6 bases). This CDR3 comprises 14 residues. Trimming took 5 bases from V and 0 from J, leaving 10 bases between them. Germline V gene lookup returns CDR1 LNHDA and CDR2 SQIVND (reference sequence). The CDR3 protein is CASSPWTVNTEAFF. The CDR3 DNA reads as TGTGCCAGTAGTCCATGGACAGTGAACACTGAAGCTTTCTTT.

The genes are TRBV7-9 and TRBJ2-2; 9 bases line up with TRBD1. Germline CDR1 and CDR2: SEHNR and FQNEAQ (reference sequence). The CDR3 totals 17 residues. V gave up 1 base and J gave up 5 bases; unmatched junction bases: 8. DNA of the CDR3: TGTGCCAGCAGCTTAGAGGGTACAGGGGGCAGGACCGGGGAGCTGTTTTTT. Its protein product is CASSLEGTGGRTGELFF.